Below, 25 T cell receptor beta chains from the same sample are listed, as sequenced in a study of tumor and adjacent non-tumor tissue in lung cancer. This sample's RNA came from whole unsorted tissue. Three rounds of nested PCR, following a modified ARM-PCR protocol, produced the TCRbeta library. A single record per CDR3 protein comes from TCRdb applying MiXCR to the multiplex PCR reads. The top ten hold 15% to 20% of the sample, which has 120,000 to 150,000 distinct CDR3 sequences, about 71% seen once. Specimen: lung tumor tissue. Source of these receptors: a man aged 55 to 70 with small cell lung cancer.

This clonotype showed up many times. V usage is TRBV5-4 and J usage is TRBJ2-3; D is unclear. Trimming pared 4 bases from V and 0 bases from J, leaving 3 bases between. CDR1 is SGHNT and CDR2 is YYREEE in the germline V gene (reference sequence). This CDR3 is built from 12 residues. The CDR3 reads CASSPSTDTQYF. The DNA for the CDR3 is TGTGCCAGCAGCCCAAGCACAGATACGCAGTATTTT.

This clonotype turned up a few times. The rearrangement joins TRBV6-2 or TRBV6-3 to TRBJ2-7, with 7 bases lining up with TRBD2. In germline, CDR1 is MNHEY, CDR2 SVGEGT. V shed 7 bases and J 5 bases; nucleotides not matched to a gene: 11. The CDR3 totals 14 residues. The chain's CDR3 is CASNAGGSSNEQYF. The DNA of the CDR3 is TGTGCCAGCAATGCCGGCGGGAGTAGCAACGAGCAGTACTTC.

The chain carries TRBV29-1 and TRBJ2-1, with a tentative D call TRBD2 (5 bases). Germline lookup yields CDR1 SQVTM and CDR2 ANQGSEA. CDR3 length: 10 amino acids. V lost 8 bases to trimming and J lost 10 bases, with 12 bases between them. The CDR3 DNA reads TGCAGCCCCGTGTCGGGAGAGCAGTTCTTC. Protein sequence: CSPVSGEQFF.

Concerning this clonotype: A read error is likely, as this CDR3 ends without the conserved phenylalanine or tryptophan. The rearrangement joins TRBV13 to TRBJ1-2; no clear D. The CDR3 totals 12 residues. The germline V gene has CDR1 PRHDT and CDR2 FYEKMQ (reference sequence). In DNA, the CDR3 is TGTGCCAGGAGCTTAGGGTACTATGACTACACCTTA. Amino acid sequence: CARSLGYYDYTL.

To note about this clonotype: One end of the junction fails to match germline, which may point to a read error. This rearrangement joins TRBV4-1 to TRBJ2-1, with a possible D match to TRBD1 (6 bases). This CDR3 has 18 amino acids. Germline assignment: CDR1 MGHRA and CDR2 YSYEKL. CDR3 sequence: CASSQDLMPGADYNELFF. The CDR3 DNA reads TGCGCCAGCAGCCAAGATCTCATGCCAGGGGCTGATTACAATGAGCTGTTCTTC.

Ten or more counts support this clonotype. The chain carries TRBV10-3 and TRBJ1-1, with D uncertain. This CDR3 is built from 13 residues. The ends were cut back, 10 bases at V and 1 base at J, with 13 bases in the middle. The V gene's germline CDR1 is ENHRY and CDR2 SYGVKD. CDR3 amino acids: CASQEWGNTEAFF. Here the CDR3 DNA reads TGTGCCAGTCAGGAATGGGGGAACACTGAAGCTTTCTTT.

The sample holds one count of this clonotype. The chain uses TRBV6-1 and TRBJ1-1; a possible D gene is TRBD1 (6 bases). Trimming cost V 8 bases and J 10 bases, with 23 bases left between them. This CDR3 is built from 14 residues. CDR1 and CDR2 (germline): MNHNS, SASEGT. The CDR3 DNA reads TGTGCCAGCGGTACTCCAGGAACAGGGCCGCTAGCTTTCTTT. The encoded protein is CASGTPGTGPLAFF.

About this clonotype itself: A clone one base away is much larger, so this may be a read error. The chain links TRBV29-1 to TRBJ2-1; TRBD2 agrees at 9 bases. Germline CDR1 and CDR2: SQVTM and ANQGSEA. CDR3 length equals 14 residues. The DNA of the CDR3 is TGCGGCGTTGCGGGCGGGAGGGCCTACAATGAGCAGTTCTTC. Translating gives CGVAGGRAYNEQFF.

As for this clonotype: Germline is not matched at one junction end, which may reflect a read error. V usage is TRBV12-3 or TRBV12-4 and J usage is TRBJ1-2, with D maybe TRBD1 (5 bases). This CDR3 is built from 13 residues. The CDR3 nucleotides are TGTGCCAACAGTTTCCGCGACAGTAGAGGCTACACCTTC. Its translation: CANSFRDSRGYTF.

This clonotype was found many times. The chain has TRBV6-5 and TRBJ1-1, with D perhaps matching TRBD1 (5 bases). V was shortened by 3 bases and J by 8 bases, with 7 bases between the two germline ends. Germline loops: CDR1 MNHEY, CDR2 SVGAGI. The CDR3 totals 11 residues. CDR3 nucleotide sequence: TGTGCCAGCAGTTATTGGGGGGAAGCTTTCTTT. Protein product: CASSYWGEAFF.

The rearrangement joins TRBV6-1 to TRBJ1-4; no clear D gene. The germline V gene encodes CDR1 MNHNS and CDR2 SASEGT. This CDR3 contains 15 residues. Trimming shortened V by 4 bases and J by 8 bases, and 17 bases separated the two germline ends. CDR3 DNA: TGTGCCAGCAGTGTTTATGTCAGAGATTTCGAAAAACTGTTTTTT. It specifies CASSVYVRDFEKLFF.

On this clonotype: A much larger clone lies one base from this, so it may be a read error. The chain links TRBV4-1 to TRBJ1-2; TRBD1 aligns across 7 bases. This CDR3 region has 15 residues. Germline V gene lookup returns CDR1 MGHRA and CDR2 YSYEKL. CDR3: CARSQERGLSYGYTF. Here the CDR3 DNA reads TGCGCCAGGAGCCAAGAAAGGGGGCTAAGCTATGGCTACACCTTC.

The V and J genes are TRBV20-1 and TRBJ2-1; TRBD2 might be the D (5 bases). V gave up 6 bases and J gave up 8 bases, with 20 bases separating them. Germline V gene sequence: CDR1 DFQATT, CDR2 SNEGSKA (reference sequence). This CDR3 spans 14 amino acids. CDR3 in DNA: TGCAGTGCCTCAGGAGCTAGCTGGAGTTATGAGCAGTTCTTC. Amino acid sequence: CSASGASWSYEQFF.

The CDR3 coding sequence is TGTGCCAGCAGCTTATCGACTAGTGAGGGTATGCAGTATTTT. Translated: CASSLSTSEGMQYF. This chain connects TRBV7-9 to TRBJ2-3, with D tentatively TRBD2 (6 bases). The CDR3 is 14 amino acids. Germline CDR1 is SEHNR and CDR2 is FQNEAQ (reference sequence). V lost 2 bases and J 11 bases, leaving 17 bases between the germline ends.

With respect to this clonotype: At one of its ends the junction is not consistent with the germline gene, which may arise from a read error. The V and J genes are TRBV12-3 or TRBV12-4 and TRBJ2-1, with 12 bases lining up with TRBD2. The CDR3 has 18 amino acids. This CDR3 reads CTSSGLAGPPSLLDEQFF. CDR3 nucleotides: TGTACCAGCAGTGGACTAGCGGGACCCCCATCCCTACTAGATGAGCAGTTCTTC.

The table lists this clonotype with many counts. V and J are TRBV20-1 and TRBJ2-3; the D gene is possibly TRBD2 (6 bases). Germline loops: CDR1 DFQATT, CDR2 SNEGSKA (reference sequence). The V end lost 3 bases, the J end lost 2 bases, and 15 bases lay between the germline ends. This CDR3 spans 15 amino acids. The CDR3 region has the DNA TGCAGTGCTAGGGGCGGGCGGGGTGTCACAGATACGCAGTATTTT. Translated: CSARGGRGVTDTQYF.

Many counts were recorded for this clonotype. The chain employs TRBV20-1 and TRBJ2-7, with D unclear. Looked up from germline, CDR1 is DFQATT and CDR2 is SNEGSKA (reference sequence). This CDR3 has 15 residues. V gave up 0 bases and J gave up 0 bases, with 12 bases separating them. The CDR3 sequence is CSARDFRNPSYEQYF. The CDR3 nucleotides are TGCAGTGCTAGAGATTTCCGAAATCCCTCCTACGAGCAGTACTTC.

As to this clonotype: The junction and the germline gene differ at one end; a read error may be behind it. The chain uses TRBV11-3 and TRBJ2-3; D possibly uses TRBD1 or TRBD2 (5 bases each). The CDR3 consists of 14 residues. CDR1 and CDR2 (germline): SGHNT, YENEEA. This CDR3 is CASGKWDLTDTHYF. In DNA, the CDR3 is TGTGCCAGCGGCAAATGGGACCTCACTGATACGCATTATTTT. Together with reference TRBV11-3 and TRBJ2-3, the CDR3 gives the full variable domain: EAGVVQSPRYKIIEKKQPVAFWCNPISGHNTLYWYLQNLGQGPELLIRYENEEAVDDSQLPKDRFSAERLKGVDSTLKIQPAELGDSAVYLCASGKWDLTDTHYFGPGTRLTVL.

Turning to this clonotype: This may arise from a read error, as a much more abundant clone is one base away. The V call is TRBV4-2, the J call TRBJ2-1; D is uncertain. Germline CDR1 LGHNA, CDR2 YNFKEQ. The CDR3 length is 15 residues. The DNA for the CDR3 is TGTGCCAGCAGCCCTAGTGAGTGGGAAAACAATGAGCTGTTCTTC. This gives the protein CASSPSEWENNELFF.

A single count supports this clonotype. The junction differs from germline at one of its ends, possibly a read error. This sequence joins TRBV20-1 and TRBJ2-1, with a weak D call TRBD2 (5 bases). In germline, CDR1 is DFQATT, CDR2 SNEGSKA (reference sequence). This CDR3 is 16 amino acids long. CDR3 DNA sequence: TGCAGTACTAGAGTGAGGTCTGTTGCCTCCTACAATGAGCACTTCTTC. This sequence encodes CSTRVRSVASYNEHFF.

With regard to this clonotype: This may stem from a read error, because a much larger clone lies one nucleotide away. The rearrangement uses TRBV28 and TRBJ1-2; D is ambiguous. V was cut by 6 bases and J by 10 bases, with 15 bases left in between. Germline CDR1 reads MDHEN; CDR2 reads SYDVKM. CDR3 size: 12 residues. CDR3 in amino acids: CASSPGLDDYTF. The CDR3 DNA reads TGTGCCAGCAGCCCCGGGTTGGACGACTACACCTTC.

In regard to this clonotype: A read error may produce the germline difference seen at one junction end. The chain combines TRBV11-3 with TRBJ2-5; D possibly corresponds to TRBD1 (6 bases). The CDR3 runs 12 residues. Germline values: CDR1 SGHNT, CDR2 YENEEA. In DNA form, the CDR3 reads TGTGTCAGCAGCCGCTCTGCAGGGGCCCAGTACTTC. Translating it yields CVSSRSAGAQYF.

V gene TRBV6-2 or TRBV6-3 combines with J gene TRBJ1-5; D ambiguous. Germline V gene sequence: CDR1 MNHEY, CDR2 SVGEGT. V was shortened by 0 bases and J by 2 bases, with 14 bases between the two germline ends. The CDR3 is 17 amino acids. DNA of the CDR3: TGTGCCAGCAGTTACTCACTCAGTGGACGGGGCAATCAGCCCCAGCATTTT. This codes for CASSYSLSGRGNQPQHF.

The chain links TRBV6-1 to TRBJ2-1; D remains unclear. The ends were cut back, 1 base at V and 11 bases at J, with 15 bases in the middle. The CDR3 is made up of 14 amino acids. Germline V gives CDR1 MNHNS, CDR2 SASEGT. CDR3 in amino acids: CASSEGPHQNKQFF. CDR3 DNA sequence: TGTGCCAGCAGTGAAGGACCCCACCAGAATAAGCAGTTCTTC.

This clonotype rates as large. The chain recombines TRBV4-1 with TRBJ2-1, with a weak D call TRBD2 (6 bases). Deletions cut 4 bases from V and 6 bases from J, with 13 bases between. Germline V gives CDR1 MGHRA, CDR2 YSYEKL. The CDR3 loop spans 14 amino acids. CDR3 region: CASSLSATSNEQFF. The CDR3 DNA sequence: TGCGCCAGCAGCCTTTCGGCGACTAGCAATGAGCAGTTCTTC.